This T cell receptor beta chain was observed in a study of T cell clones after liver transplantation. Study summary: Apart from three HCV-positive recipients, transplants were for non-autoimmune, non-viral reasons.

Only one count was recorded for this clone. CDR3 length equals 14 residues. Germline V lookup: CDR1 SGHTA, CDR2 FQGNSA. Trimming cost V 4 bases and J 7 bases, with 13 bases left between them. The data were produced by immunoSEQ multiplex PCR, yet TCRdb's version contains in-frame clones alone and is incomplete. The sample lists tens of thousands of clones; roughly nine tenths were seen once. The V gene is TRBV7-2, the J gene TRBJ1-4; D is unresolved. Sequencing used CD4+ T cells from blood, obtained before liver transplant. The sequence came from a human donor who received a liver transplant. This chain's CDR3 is CASSSLAGGEKLFF. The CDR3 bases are TGTGCCAGCAGCTCCCTGGCAGGAGGTGAAAAACTGTTTTTT.